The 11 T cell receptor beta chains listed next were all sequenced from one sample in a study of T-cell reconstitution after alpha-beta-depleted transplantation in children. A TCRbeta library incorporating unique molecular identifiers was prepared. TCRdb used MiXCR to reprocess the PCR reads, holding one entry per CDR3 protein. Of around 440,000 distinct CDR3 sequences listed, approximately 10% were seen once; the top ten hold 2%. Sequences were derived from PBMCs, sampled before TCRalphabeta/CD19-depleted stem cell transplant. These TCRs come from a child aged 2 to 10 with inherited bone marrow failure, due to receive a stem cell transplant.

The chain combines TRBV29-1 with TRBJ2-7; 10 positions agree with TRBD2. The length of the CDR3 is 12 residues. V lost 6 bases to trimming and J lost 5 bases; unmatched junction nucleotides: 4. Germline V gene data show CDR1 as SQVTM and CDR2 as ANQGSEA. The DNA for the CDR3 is TGCAGCGTGATTCTAGCGGGAGACGAGCAGTACTTC. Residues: CSVILAGDEQYF.

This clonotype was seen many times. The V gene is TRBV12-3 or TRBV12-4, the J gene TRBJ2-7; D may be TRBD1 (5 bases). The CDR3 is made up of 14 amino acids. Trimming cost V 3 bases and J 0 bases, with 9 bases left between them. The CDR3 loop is CASSFRQHSYEQYF. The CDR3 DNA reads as TGTGCCAGCAGTTTCAGACAGCACTCCTACGAGCAGTACTTC.

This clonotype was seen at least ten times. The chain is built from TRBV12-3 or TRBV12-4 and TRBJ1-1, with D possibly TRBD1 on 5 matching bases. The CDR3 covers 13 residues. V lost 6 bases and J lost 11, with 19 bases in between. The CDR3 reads CASSPGLLELAFF. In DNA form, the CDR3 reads TGTGCCAGCAGCCCGGGACTCCTCGAGTTGGCTTTCTTT.

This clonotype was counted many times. In nucleotides, the CDR3 is TGTGCCAGCAGCTTAGATAGGACCGGGAAGCAAGAGACCCAGTACTTC. It specifies CASSLDRTGKQETQYF. The chain has TRBV11-2 and TRBJ2-5, with D perhaps matching TRBD2 (5 bases). In germline, CDR1 is SGHAT, CDR2 FQNNGV. Trimming removed 0 bases at V and 2 bases at J, with 13 bases between. The CDR3 is 16 residues long.

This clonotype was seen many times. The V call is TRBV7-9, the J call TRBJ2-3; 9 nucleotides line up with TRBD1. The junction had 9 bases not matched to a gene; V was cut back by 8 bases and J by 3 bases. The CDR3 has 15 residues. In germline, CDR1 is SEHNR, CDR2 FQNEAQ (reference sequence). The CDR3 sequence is CASERADRGTDTQYF. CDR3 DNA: TGTGCCAGCGAGCGGGCGGACAGGGGAACAGATACGCAGTATTTT.

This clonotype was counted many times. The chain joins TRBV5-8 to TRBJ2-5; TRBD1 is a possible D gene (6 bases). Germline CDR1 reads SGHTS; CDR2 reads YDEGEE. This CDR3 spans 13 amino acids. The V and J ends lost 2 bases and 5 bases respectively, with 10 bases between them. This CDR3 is CASSFYRVETQYF. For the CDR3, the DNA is TGTGCCAGCAGCTTCTACAGGGTTGAGACCCAGTACTTC.

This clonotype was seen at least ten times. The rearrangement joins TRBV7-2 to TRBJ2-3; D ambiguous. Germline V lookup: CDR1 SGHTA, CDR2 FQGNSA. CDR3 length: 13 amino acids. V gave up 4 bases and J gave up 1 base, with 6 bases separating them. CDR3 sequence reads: CASSSIRTDTQYF. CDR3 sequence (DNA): TGTGCCAGCAGCTCGATCCGCACAGATACGCAGTATTTT.

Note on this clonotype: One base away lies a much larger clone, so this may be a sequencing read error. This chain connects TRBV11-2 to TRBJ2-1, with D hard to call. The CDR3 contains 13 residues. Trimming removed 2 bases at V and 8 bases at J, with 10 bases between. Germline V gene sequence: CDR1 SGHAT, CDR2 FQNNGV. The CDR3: CASSLCGGDEQFF. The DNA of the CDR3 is TGTGCCAGCAGCTTATGCGGTGGGGATGAGCAGTTCTTC.

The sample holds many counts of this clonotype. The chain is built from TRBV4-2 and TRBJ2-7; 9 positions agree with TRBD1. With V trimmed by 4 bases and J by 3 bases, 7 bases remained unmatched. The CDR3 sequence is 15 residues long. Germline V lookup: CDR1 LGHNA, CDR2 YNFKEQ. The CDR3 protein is CASSLPGQGRYEQYF. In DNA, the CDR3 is TGTGCCAGCAGCCTACCGGGACAGGGCCGCTACGAGCAGTACTTC.

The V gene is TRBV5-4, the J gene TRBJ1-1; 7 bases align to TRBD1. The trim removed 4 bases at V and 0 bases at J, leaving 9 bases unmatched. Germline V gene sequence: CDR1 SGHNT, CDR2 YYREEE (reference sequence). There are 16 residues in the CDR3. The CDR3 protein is CASSTRDSGMNTEAFF. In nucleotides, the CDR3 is TGTGCCAGCAGCACCCGGGACAGCGGAATGAACACTGAAGCTTTCTTT. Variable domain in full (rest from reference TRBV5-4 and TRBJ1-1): ETGVTQSPTHLIKTRGQQVTLRCSSQSGHNTVSWYQQALGQGPQFIFQYYREEENGRGNFPPRFSGLQFPNYSSELNVNALELDDSALYLCASSTRDSGMNTEAFFGQGTRLTVV.

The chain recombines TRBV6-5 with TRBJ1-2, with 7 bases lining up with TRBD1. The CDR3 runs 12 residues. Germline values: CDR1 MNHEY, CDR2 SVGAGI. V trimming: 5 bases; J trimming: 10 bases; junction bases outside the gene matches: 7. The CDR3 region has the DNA TGTGCCAGCAGTCCCGGGACAGCTGTCTACACCTTC. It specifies CASSPGTAVYTF.